This TCR beta chain appears in the sequencing data of a study of monozygotic twins with inflammatory bowel disease. One entry per CDR3 protein, without DNA, is what TCRdb gives after re-calling the 5' RACE reads. Here the sample table reports about 300,000 distinct CDR3 sequences. The CDR3 is 14 residues long. This TCR came from a human donor with ulcerative colitis or Crohn's disease, or a healthy co-twin of an affected twin (not recorded which). The rearrangement uses TRBV12-3 or TRBV12-4 and TRBJ2-1; TCRdb reports TRBD2, a call that lacks DNA to check it against. The sequenced material came from blood. This chain's CDR3 is CASRRTSGDNEQFF.